This T cell receptor beta chain was recorded in a study of T-cell reconstitution after alpha-beta-depleted transplantation in children. Findings of the study overall: The authors attributed T-cell counts and diversity one year after transplant mostly to newly produced T cells.

This clonotype occurred a few times. What it recognizes is unknown. In germline, CDR1 is SGHTA, CDR2 FQGNSA. V trimming: 4 bases; J trimming: 1 base; junction bases outside the gene matches: 6. The CDR3 is made up of 16 amino acids. Unique molecular identifiers were built into the TCRbeta library. TCRdb reprocessed the PCR reads with MiXCR, giving one entry per CDR3 protein. Among about 1,000,000 distinct CDR3 sequences, roughly 31% were seen once, and the ten largest hold 25% to 35%. This chain links TRBV7-2 with TRBJ2-1; 8 bases are shared with TRBD2. The sample consisted of PBMCs, mostly from graft donor cells, taken 360 days after TCRalphabeta/CD19-depleted stem cell transplant. This TCR was recovered from a boy less than two years old who had a stem cell transplant for SCID, so the T cells may come from the graft donor. CDR3 sequence (DNA): TGTGCCAGCAGCTCCCGCGGCGGGGGGTCCTACAATGAGCAGTTCTTC. Translation gives CASSSRGGGSYNEQFF.